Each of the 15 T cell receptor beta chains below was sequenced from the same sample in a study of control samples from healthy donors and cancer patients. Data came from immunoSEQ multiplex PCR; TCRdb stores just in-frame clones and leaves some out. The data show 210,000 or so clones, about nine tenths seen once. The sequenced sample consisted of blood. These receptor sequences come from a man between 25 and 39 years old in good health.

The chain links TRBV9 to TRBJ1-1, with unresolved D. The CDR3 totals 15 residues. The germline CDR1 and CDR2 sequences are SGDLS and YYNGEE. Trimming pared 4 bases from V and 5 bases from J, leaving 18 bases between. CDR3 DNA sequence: TGTGCCAGCAGCCCTAGTTCGTCTGTTAGGACTGAAGCTTTCTTT. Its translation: CASSPSSSVRTEAFF.

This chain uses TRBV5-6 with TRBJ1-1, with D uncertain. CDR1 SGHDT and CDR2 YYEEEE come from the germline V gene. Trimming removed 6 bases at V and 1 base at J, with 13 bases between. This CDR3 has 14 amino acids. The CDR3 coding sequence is TGTGCCAGCAAGGCCGGTGAGTCGAACACTGAAGCTTTCTTT. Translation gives CASKAGESNTEAFF. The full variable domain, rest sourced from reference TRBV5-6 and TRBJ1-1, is DAGVTQSPTHLIKTRGQQVTLRCSPKSGHDTVSWYQQALGQGPQFIFQYYEEEERQRGNFPDRFSGHQFPNYSSELNVNALLLGDSALYLCASKAGESNTEAFFGQGTRLTVV.

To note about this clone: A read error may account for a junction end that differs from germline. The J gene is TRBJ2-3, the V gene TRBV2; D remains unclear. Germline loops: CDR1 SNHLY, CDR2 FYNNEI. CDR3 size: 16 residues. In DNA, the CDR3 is TGTGCCAGCAGCGAAGTTCCTATGAGTAACACAGATACGCAGTATTTT. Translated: CASSEVPMSNTDTQYF.

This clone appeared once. The CDR3 DNA follows: TGCGCCAGCAGCCAGGAGAGGTGGTACGAGCAGTACTTC. It codes for CASSQERWYEQYF. The chain recombines TRBV4-1 with TRBJ2-7, with unresolved D. CDR1 is MGHRA, CDR2 YSYEKL, per germline. The length of the CDR3 is 13 residues. Trimming took off 3 bases at V and 4 bases at J, with 10 bases between the two ends.

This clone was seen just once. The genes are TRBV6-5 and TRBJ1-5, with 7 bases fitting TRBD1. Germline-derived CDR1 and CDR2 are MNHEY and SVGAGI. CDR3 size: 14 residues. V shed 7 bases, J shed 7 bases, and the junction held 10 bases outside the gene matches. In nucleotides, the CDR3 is TGTGCCAGCATGGGAAGGGGGCAAGAACAGCCCCAGCATTTT. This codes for CASMGRGQEQPQHF.

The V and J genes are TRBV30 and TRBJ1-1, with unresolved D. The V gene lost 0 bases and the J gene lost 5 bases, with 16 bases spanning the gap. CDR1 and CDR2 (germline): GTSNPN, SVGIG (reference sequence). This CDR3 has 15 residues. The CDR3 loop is CAWSVRSGGKTEAFF. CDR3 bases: TGTGCCTGGAGTGTACGGTCAGGAGGGAAAACTGAAGCTTTCTTT.

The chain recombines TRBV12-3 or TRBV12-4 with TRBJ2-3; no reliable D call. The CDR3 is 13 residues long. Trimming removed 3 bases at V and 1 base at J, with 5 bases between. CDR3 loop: CASSFRGTDTQYF. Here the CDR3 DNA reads TGTGCCAGCAGTTTCAGAGGCACAGATACGCAGTATTTT.

CDR3 region: CASTGQGTDTQYF. The CDR3 DNA is TGTGCCAGCACCGGACAGGGAACAGATACGCAGTATTTT. J is TRBJ2-3 and V is TRBV12-3 or TRBV12-4; 8 nucleotides align to TRBD1. The CDR3 sequence is 13 residues long. V shed 7 bases and J 3 bases; nucleotides not matched to a gene: 3.

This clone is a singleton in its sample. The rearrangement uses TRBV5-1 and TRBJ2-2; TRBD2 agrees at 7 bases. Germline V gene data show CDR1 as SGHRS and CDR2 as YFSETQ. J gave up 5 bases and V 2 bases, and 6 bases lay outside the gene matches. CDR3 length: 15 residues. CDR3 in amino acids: CASSFTSGTTGELFF. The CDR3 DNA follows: TGCGCCAGCAGCTTTACCAGCGGGACTACCGGGGAGCTGTTTTTT.

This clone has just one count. The DNA for the CDR3 is TGTGCCAGCAGTTTAAACTCGGGCGGGGAGCTGTTTTTT. It codes for CASSLNSGGELFF. The J gene is TRBJ2-2, the V gene TRBV12-3 or TRBV12-4; D is unresolved. The CDR3 is 13 amino acids. With 2 bases removed from V and 7 bases from J, the gap between germline ends came to 8 bases.

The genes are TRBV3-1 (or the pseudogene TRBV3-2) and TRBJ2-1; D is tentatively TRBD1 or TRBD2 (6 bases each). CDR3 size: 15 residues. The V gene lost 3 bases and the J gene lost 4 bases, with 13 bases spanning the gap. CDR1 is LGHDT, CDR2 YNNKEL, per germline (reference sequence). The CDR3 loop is CASSHGGGPYNEQFF. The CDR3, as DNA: TGTGCCAGCAGCCACGGTGGGGGGCCTTACAATGAGCAGTTCTTC.

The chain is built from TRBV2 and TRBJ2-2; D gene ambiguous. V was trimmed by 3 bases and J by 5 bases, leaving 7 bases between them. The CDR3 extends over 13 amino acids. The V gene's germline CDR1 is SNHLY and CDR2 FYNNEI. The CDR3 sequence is CASSDLGTGELFF. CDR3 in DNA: TGTGCCAGCAGTGACCTGGGGACCGGGGAGCTGTTTTTT.

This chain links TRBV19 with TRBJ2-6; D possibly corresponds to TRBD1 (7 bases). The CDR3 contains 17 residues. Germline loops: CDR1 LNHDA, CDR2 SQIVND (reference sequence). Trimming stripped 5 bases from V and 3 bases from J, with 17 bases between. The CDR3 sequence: CASSADHRGGGANVLTF. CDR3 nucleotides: TGTGCCAGTAGTGCCGACCACAGGGGAGGTGGGGCCAACGTCCTGACTTTC.

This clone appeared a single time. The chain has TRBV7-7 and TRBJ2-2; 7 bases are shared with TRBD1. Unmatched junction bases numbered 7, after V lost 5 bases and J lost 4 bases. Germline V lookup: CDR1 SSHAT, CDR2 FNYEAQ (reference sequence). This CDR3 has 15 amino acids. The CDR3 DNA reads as TGTGCCAGCAGCCCCGACAGGGCTAGCACCGGGGAGCTGTTTTTT. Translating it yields CASSPDRASTGELFF.

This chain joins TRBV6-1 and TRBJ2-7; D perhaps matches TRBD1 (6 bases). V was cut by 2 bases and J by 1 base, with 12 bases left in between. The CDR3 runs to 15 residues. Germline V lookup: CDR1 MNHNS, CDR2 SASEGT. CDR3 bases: TGTGCCAGCAGTGAATGGCAGGGGTCGTCCTACGAGCAGTACTTC. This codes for CASSEWQGSSYEQYF.